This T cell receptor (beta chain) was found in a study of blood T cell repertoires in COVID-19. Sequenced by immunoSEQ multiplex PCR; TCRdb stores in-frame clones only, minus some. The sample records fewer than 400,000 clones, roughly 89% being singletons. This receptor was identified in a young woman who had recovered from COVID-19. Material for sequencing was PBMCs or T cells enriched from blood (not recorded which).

As DNA, the CDR3 is TGTGCCTGGAGAGCCCGACAGGTTTGGGGCTATGGCTACACCTTC. This gives the protein CAWRARQVWGYGYTF. The chain combines TRBV30 with TRBJ1-2; tentatively, D is TRBD1 (6 bases). Germline V gene sequence: CDR1 GTSNPN, CDR2 SVGIG (reference sequence). V was clipped by 3 bases and J by 4 bases, with 18 bases between them. CDR3 length: 15 residues. Together with reference TRBV30 and TRBJ1-2, the CDR3 gives the full variable domain: SQTIHQWPATLVQPVGSPLSLECTVEGTSNPNLYWYRQAAGRGLQLLFYSVGIGQISSEVPQNLSASRPQDRQFILSSKKLLLSDSGFYLCAWRARQVWGYGYTFGSGTRLTVV.